The 9 T cell receptor beta chains below all came from one sample that was sequenced in a study of response to subunit inactivated influenza vaccine. MiXCR, run by TCRdb on the RT-PCR reads, gives a single entry per CDR3 protein. The sample gives hundreds of thousands of distinct CDR3 sequences, less than 20% of which show up once; under 13% is in the top ten. The sample in question was PBMCs from blood, obtained around 5 days after vaccination. The origin of the receptors is a middle-aged man who received an inactivated influenza vaccine.

There are a few counts of this clonotype. The chain carries TRBV12-3 or TRBV12-4 and TRBJ2-1, with 9 positions matching TRBD1. Trimming removed 4 bases from V and 8 bases from J; junction bases left unmatched: 12. This CDR3 has 16 residues. Here the CDR3 DNA reads TGTGCCAGCAGTTCCACATGGGACAGGGTTGTGTATGAGCAGTTCTTC. Translation gives CASSSTWDRVVYEQFF.

A few counts support this clonotype. The rearrangement joins TRBV12-3 or TRBV12-4 to TRBJ2-1, with 15 bases that match TRBD2. V lost 6 bases and J lost 7; bases outside the gene matches: 10. The CDR3 totals 17 residues. Here the CDR3 DNA reads TGTGCCAGCAGCCCGTGGACTAGCGGGAGGGCCGGTAATGAGCAGTTCTTC. Its translation: CASSPWTSGRAGNEQFF.

This clonotype was detected a few times. V is TRBV5-1 and J is TRBJ2-2; D is possibly TRBD2 (6 bases). V lost 0 bases to trimming and J lost 4 bases, with 22 bases between them. This CDR3 region has 19 residues. Germline loops: CDR1 SGHRS, CDR2 YFSETQ. CDR3 in amino acids: CASSLAWTTTPRGTGELFF. Here the CDR3 DNA reads TGCGCCAGCAGCTTGGCCTGGACTACAACACCTCGAGGCACCGGGGAGCTGTTTTTT.

This chain joins TRBV2 and TRBJ1-2, with D perhaps TRBD1 (5 bases). The CDR3 is 12 amino acids. V shed 5 bases and J shed 6 bases, with 10 bases lying between them. The germline V gene has CDR1 SNHLY and CDR2 FYNNEI. CDR3 DNA sequence: TGTGCCAGCAGTCTGGGGGACCATGGCTACACCTTC. This gives the protein CASSLGDHGYTF.

The chain combines TRBV20-1 with TRBJ1-4; D is unresolved. Germline assignment: CDR1 DFQATT and CDR2 SNEGSKA (reference sequence). The CDR3 sequence is 15 residues long. The ends were cut back, 3 bases at V and 8 bases at J, with 19 bases in the middle. The CDR3 region has the DNA TGCAGTGCTAGTATAGGGTCTCGGCGGAAGGAAAAACTGTTTTTT. This gives the protein CSASIGSRRKEKLFF.

V usage is TRBV7-8 and J usage is TRBJ1-2, with D unclear. V dropped 5 bases and J dropped 4 bases, with 14 bases sitting between them. CDR1 and CDR2 from the germline V gene are SGHVS and FQNEAQ. CDR3 length equals 14 residues. The DNA for the CDR3 is TGTGCCAGCAGCCCCAACCGGGCCCCCTATGGCTACACCTTC. Encoded protein: CASSPNRAPYGYTF.

The table lists this clonotype with a few counts. The chain carries TRBV29-1 and TRBJ2-1, with TRBD2 matching over 8 bases. The germline gives CDR1 SQVTM, CDR2 ANQGSEA. There are 14 residues in the CDR3. The junction had 3 bases not matched to a gene; V was cut back by 1 base and J by 4 bases. The CDR3 protein is CSVEAQRGYNEQFF. The CDR3 DNA sequence: TGCAGCGTTGAAGCCCAGCGGGGGTACAATGAGCAGTTCTTC.

This chain connects TRBV4-2 to TRBJ1-2, with D possibly matching TRBD1 (6 bases). Germline CDR1 reads LGHNA; CDR2 reads YNFKEQ. Trimming stripped 3 bases from V and 9 bases from J, with 20 bases between. The CDR3 sequence is 15 residues long. CDR3 region: CASSQDYQTGRSYTF. The CDR3 DNA sequence: TGTGCCAGCAGCCAGGACTACCAGACAGGAAGAAGCTACACCTTC.

This clonotype came up once. At one end the junction does not follow the germline gene, possibly because of a read error. The rearrangement joins TRBV5-1 to TRBJ1-1, with D uncertain. Per germline, CDR1 SGHRS and CDR2 YFSETQ. This CDR3 has 14 amino acids. CDR3 protein: CASSLGLTNTEACF. In DNA, the CDR3 is TGCGCCAGCAGCCTAGGCCTGACGAACACTGAAGCTTGCTTT.